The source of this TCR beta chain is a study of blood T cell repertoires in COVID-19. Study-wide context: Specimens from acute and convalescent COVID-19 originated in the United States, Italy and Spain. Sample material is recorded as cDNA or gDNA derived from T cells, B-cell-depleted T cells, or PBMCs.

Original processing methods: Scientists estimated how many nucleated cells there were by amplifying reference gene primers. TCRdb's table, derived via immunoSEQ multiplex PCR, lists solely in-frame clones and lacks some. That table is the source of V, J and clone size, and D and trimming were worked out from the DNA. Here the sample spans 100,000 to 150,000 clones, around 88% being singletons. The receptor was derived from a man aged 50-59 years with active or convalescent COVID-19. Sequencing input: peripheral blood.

The CDR3 DNA follows: TGTGCCAGCAGCTTAGCCAGGGGCGGTTCACCCCTCCACTTT. Translation: CASSLARGGSPLHF. This chain joins TRBV11-3 and TRBJ1-6; D perhaps matches TRBD1 (6 bases). The CDR3 contains 14 residues. Per the germline V gene, CDR1 is SGHNT and CDR2 is YENEEA. V was clipped by 1 base and J by 9 bases, with 10 bases between them.